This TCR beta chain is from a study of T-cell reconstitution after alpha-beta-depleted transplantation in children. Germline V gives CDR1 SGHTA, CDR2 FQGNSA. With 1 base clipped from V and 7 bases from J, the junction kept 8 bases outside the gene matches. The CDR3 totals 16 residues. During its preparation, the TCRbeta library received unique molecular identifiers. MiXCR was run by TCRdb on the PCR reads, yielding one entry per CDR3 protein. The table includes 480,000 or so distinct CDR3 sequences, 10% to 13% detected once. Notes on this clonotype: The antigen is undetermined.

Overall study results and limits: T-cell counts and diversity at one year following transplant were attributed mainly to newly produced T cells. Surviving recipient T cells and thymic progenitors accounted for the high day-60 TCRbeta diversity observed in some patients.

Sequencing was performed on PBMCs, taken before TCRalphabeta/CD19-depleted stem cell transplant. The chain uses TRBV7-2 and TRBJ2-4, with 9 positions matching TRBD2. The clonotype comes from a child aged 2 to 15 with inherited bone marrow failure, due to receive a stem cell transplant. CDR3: CASSLGLAAEGNIQYF. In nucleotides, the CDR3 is TGTGCCAGCAGCTTAGGACTAGCGGCGGAGGGGAACATTCAGTACTTC.